This T cell receptor (beta chain) comes out of a study of cytotoxic CD8 clonotypes in ibrutinib-treated CLL. TCRdb keeps only in-frame clones here, not all; method: immunoSEQ multiplex PCR. The sample includes approximately 12,000 clones, 62% seen only once; the top ten take 25%. This clone was seen a few times. Other DNA sequences in this specimen translate into the identical CDR3. The CDR3 sequence is 14 residues long. With 0 bases removed from V and 5 bases from J, the gap between germline ends came to 10 bases. Germline CDR1 is GTSNPN and CDR2 is SVGIG (reference sequence). The clonotype was recovered from a human donor with chronic lymphocytic leukemia. V and J are TRBV30 and TRBJ2-2; possibly TRBD2 for D (6 bases). The material was PBMCs, obtained before ibrutinib treatment. The CDR3 loop reads CAWSVPGGTGELFF. In nucleotides, the CDR3 is TGTGCCTGGAGTGTACCAGGAGGGACCGGGGAGCTGTTTTTT.